Sequencing of this T cell receptor beta chain was carried out in a study of blood T cell repertoires in COVID-19 (dated by TCRdb to between 2020 and 2021). Looking at the study overall: Samples covering the acute and convalescent phases of COVID-19 were provided by collaborators in the United States, Italy and Spain. The samples were drawn from the first 160 participants of the ongoing ImmuneRACE study and from 1,254 subjects provided by 6 global collaborators. The repertoires were released in a freely available public database meant as a resource for research on the immune response to SARS-CoV-2. The prospective study material was composed of cDNA or gDNA derived from T cells, B-cell-depleted T cells, or PBMCs. Subjects who had been exposed to COVID-19, were actively infected with it, or had recovered from it provided the deeply sampled blood TCRbeta repertoires that made up the dataset. A de-identified subject ID, COVID-19 status, age in years and sex were almost always included in the sample metadata. Where available, HLA class I and class II types were obtained from metadata supplied by the sample provider rather than from assay-based typing.

Regarding this clone: It has no known antigen specificity. No qualities accompany the bases; no much larger clone lies one base away.

Overall study outcomes, separate from this receptor: The amount of clinical and demographic metadata varied by source and participant and was provided uncurated.

The CDR3 goes from the cysteine to the phenylalanine over 14 residues. Of the read, only the CDR3 DNA is kept; its 42 bases are in frame from base 1. Ends trimmed: V by 3 bases, J by 5 bases; bases unmatched to a gene: 6. Reading the germline V gene (reference sequence) gives CDR1 GTSNPN and CDR2 SVGIG. Participants in the prospective study were aged roughly 18 to 100 years, lived in under 30 United States geographic areas, and enrolled through a virtual design. Cohort assignment in the prospective study relied on participant-reported clinical history from a screening survey and a study questionnaire. In the prospective study, mobile phlebotomists collected whole blood, serum and a nasopharyngeal or oropharyngeal swab from each participant. Additional blood draws and questionnaires over an approximately 2-month period could optionally be provided by prospective study participants. Blood samples from the prospective study were shipped frozen or at room temperature prior to DNA extraction.

TCRbeta CDR3 regions were amplified from genomic DNA using the immunoSEQ Assay, a bias-controlled multiplex PCR. From the authors' description of their analysis: Within the assay, amplification of reference gene primers was used to estimate how many nucleated cells each sample contained. To quantify the absolute abundance of each unique TCRbeta CDR3 rearrangement, sequence reads were collapsed and filtered. Productive Simpson clonality was computed per sample as the square root of Simpson's diversity index over productive rearrangements. The clones in this table, taken by TCRdb from immuneACCESS, are in-frame only. Not every clone is retained; where verified, under half of the shortfall comes from an unresolved V gene, and the cause of the rest is unknown. D and trimming were read from the DNA, whereas the V and J calls and clone size are those reported in that table. The table for this sample lists under 300,000 clones; approximately 86% of them were counted only once. The ten largest clones add up to roughly 3.1% of the sample.

The clonotype comes from a woman between 40 and 55 years old with acute COVID-19. The sequenced sample was PBMCs or T cells enriched from blood (not recorded which). The chain is encoded by TRBV30 joined to TRBJ2-1, and 8 junctional nucleotides match TRBD1. The nucleotide sequence is given as TGTGCCTGGAGATGGACAGGGTCCCACAATGAGCAGTTCTTC. Translation gives CAWRWTGSHNEQFF.